The 26 T cell receptor beta chains below all came from one sample that was sequenced in a study of shared clonotypes between healthy human individuals. The method was immunoSEQ multiplex PCR; TCRdb's version includes in-frame clones alone and lacks a portion of them. This sample has 1.6 million or so clones, with 98% found just once. Sequences were obtained from naive CD4+ T cells sorted from blood. Regarding subset: CD45RA+ positively selected. These receptors originate from a man between 25 and 39 years old in good health.

This chain uses TRBV5-4 with TRBJ2-7; 7 nucleotides align to TRBD1. The CDR3 is 15 residues long. V dropped 0 bases and J dropped 2; count of bases not matched to a gene: 5. The V gene's germline CDR1 is SGHNT and CDR2 YYREEE (reference sequence). CDR3 bases: TGTGCCAGCAGCTTGGGAGGGACAGTAACCTACGAGCAGTACTTC. Residues: CASSLGGTVTYEQYF.

The chain links TRBV7-2 to TRBJ2-2; 11 bases fit TRBD2. The V gene's germline CDR1 is SGHTA and CDR2 FQGNSA. V shed 10 bases, J shed 7 bases, and the junction held 8 bases outside the gene matches. There are 14 residues in the CDR3. CDR3 sequence (DNA): TGTGCCATCCGACTAGCGGGAAGAAACGGGGAGCTGTTTTTT. Translating it yields CAIRLAGRNGELFF.

The rearrangement links TRBV19 to TRBJ2-1; 11 bases agree with TRBD2. The V segment lost 2 bases and the J segment 3 bases; nucleotides outside the gene matches: 6. The CDR3 consists of 17 residues. The germline gives CDR1 LNHDA, CDR2 SQIVND (reference sequence). The CDR3 spells CASSINLLAGGYNEQFF. CDR3 sequence (DNA): TGTGCCAGTAGTATAAACCTGCTAGCGGGGGGCTACAATGAGCAGTTCTTC.

The chain combines TRBV7-8 with TRBJ2-5, with D unclear. Trimming removed 5 bases from V and 5 bases from J, with 9 bases in between. CDR1 and CDR2 (germline): SGHVS, FQNEAQ. The CDR3 totals 12 residues. CDR3 sequence (DNA): TGTGCCAGCAGCCGCAGTCCCGAGACCCAGTACTTC. Encoded protein: CASSRSPETQYF. The full variable domain, with the rest looked up from reference TRBV7-8 and TRBJ2-5, is GAGVSQSPRYKVAKRGQDVALRCDPISGHVSLFWYQQALGQGPEFLTYFQNEAQLDKSGLPSDRFFAERPEGSVSTLKIQRTQQEDSAVYLCASSRSPETQYFGPGTRLLVL.

V is TRBV5-4 and J is TRBJ2-1; 10 bases map to TRBD1. Germline V gene lookup returns CDR1 SGHNT and CDR2 YYREEE (reference sequence). V lost 5 bases to trimming and J lost 6 bases; unmatched junction nucleotides: 11. This CDR3 is built from 16 residues. CDR3 bases: TGTGCCAGCAGTCATGTTGGACAGGGGGTGGGCAATGAGCAGTTCTTC. Translated: CASSHVGQGVGNEQFF.

On this clone itself: This specimen includes other DNA sequences encoding the same CDR3. The V call is TRBV20-1, the J call TRBJ2-1; D is unclear. Germline-derived CDR1 and CDR2 are DFQATT and SNEGSKA (reference sequence). The CDR3 contains 11 residues. Trimming took off 3 bases at V and 7 bases at J, with 7 bases between the two ends. CDR3 in DNA: TGCAGTGCTAGGCCCCGGAATGAGCAGTTCTTC. Translating gives CSARPRNEQFF.

V is TRBV18 and J is TRBJ2-1; 7 nucleotides align to TRBD1. J gave up 0 bases and V 4 bases, and 6 bases lay outside the gene matches. CDR3 length equals 16 residues. Germline assignment: CDR1 KGHSH and CDR2 LQKENI. The CDR3 nucleotides read TGTGCCAGCTCACTTAGAACAGGGGTCTCCTACAATGAGCAGTTCTTC. This codes for CASSLRTGVSYNEQFF.

CDR3 amino acids: CASSLRSQGFYEQYF. In DNA, the CDR3 is TGTGCCAGCAGCTTACGATCACAGGGGTTTTACGAGCAGTACTTC. The chain has TRBV5-5 and TRBJ2-7; 7 bases fit TRBD1. Germline-derived CDR1 and CDR2 are SGHKS and YYEKEE (reference sequence). The CDR3 covers 15 residues. The J segment lost 4 bases and the V segment lost 2 bases, leaving 9 bases of the junction unmatched.

This chain joins TRBV7-3 and TRBJ2-1; no definite D call. Between the trimmed V and J ends, which lost 2 bases and 6 bases, there was a span of 20 bases. In germline, CDR1 is SGHTA, CDR2 FQGTGA. CDR3 length: 17 amino acids. CDR3 sequence reads: CASSLLPPPGKFNEQFF. CDR3 in DNA: TGTGCCAGCAGCTTACTCCCCCCCCCAGGAAAGTTCAATGAGCAGTTCTTC.

This chain links TRBV28 with TRBJ2-1, with a possible D match to TRBD2 (6 bases). The germline V gene has CDR1 MDHEN and CDR2 SYDVKM. V was cut by 3 bases and J by 2 bases, with 8 bases left in between. CDR3 length equals 14 residues. The CDR3 coding sequence is TGTGCCAGCAGTTTTGGCGGGGCCTACAATGAGCAGTTCTTC. Its translation: CASSFGGAYNEQFF.

The genes are TRBV15 and TRBJ2-7, with 9 bases that match TRBD2. Germline V lookup: CDR1 LNHNV, CDR2 YYDKDF (reference sequence). V dropped 3 bases and J dropped 1; count of bases not matched to a gene: 4. CDR3 length equals 15 residues. CDR3 sequence reads: CATSRDLAGSYEQYF. The CDR3 DNA reads as TGTGCCACCAGCAGGGATCTAGCGGGGTCCTACGAGCAGTACTTC.

CDR3 DNA sequence: TGCGCCAGCAGGGGGTCCGACAGAGACTCCTACGAGCAGTACTTC. It specifies CASRGSDRDSYEQYF. The chain links TRBV5-1 to TRBJ2-7; a weak D match, TRBD1 (5 bases). Germline V gives CDR1 SGHRS, CDR2 YFSETQ. There are 15 residues in the CDR3. Trimming took 5 bases from V and 0 from J, leaving 15 bases between them.

The chain uses TRBV6-5 and TRBJ1-5; TRBD1 matches at 8 bases. J was trimmed by 3 bases and V by 5 bases; bases with no gene match: 3. The CDR3 extends over 14 amino acids. The germline CDR1 and CDR2 sequences are MNHEY and SVGAGI. CDR3 bases: TGTGCCAGCAGTCGGACAGGGATCAATCAGCCCCAGCATTTT. This encodes CASSRTGINQPQHF.

The rearrangement links TRBV18 to TRBJ2-3; D assignment may be TRBD1 or TRBD2 (5 bases each). V lost 1 base and J 4 bases, leaving 12 bases between the germline ends. This CDR3 spans 15 amino acids. In germline, CDR1 is KGHSH, CDR2 LQKENI. CDR3 loop: CASSPRGEGADTQYF. CDR3 in DNA: TGTGCCAGCTCACCACGAGGGGAAGGCGCAGATACGCAGTATTTT.

A remark on this clone: Other DNA sequences in this sample translate to the same CDR3. The CDR3 loop reads CASSEQGGTGELFF. The CDR3 DNA reads as TGTGCCAGCAGTGAACAGGGTGGTACCGGGGAGCTGTTTTTT. V usage is TRBV2 and J usage is TRBJ2-2; the D gene is possibly TRBD1 (5 bases). Germline loops: CDR1 SNHLY, CDR2 FYNNEI. V was shortened by 2 bases and J by 5 bases, with 9 bases between the two germline ends. This CDR3 region has 14 residues.

This chain uses TRBV28 with TRBJ2-1, with a weak D call TRBD1 (5 bases). Germline-derived CDR1 and CDR2 are MDHEN and SYDVKM. Trimming removed 2 bases at V and 10 bases at J, with 12 bases between. There are 13 residues in the CDR3. The CDR3 bases are TGTGCCAGCAGTTTAGGGGCCCTATGGGAGCAGTTCTTC. Translated, it gives CASSLGALWEQFF.

The chain has TRBV25-1 and TRBJ2-2; D unresolved. This CDR3 has 11 residues. Germline CDR1 reads MGHDK; CDR2 reads SYGVNS. Trimming shortened V by 5 bases and J by 8 bases, and 6 bases separated the two germline ends. The CDR3 reads CASSTSGELFF. CDR3 DNA: TGTGCCAGCAGTACGTCTGGGGAGCTGTTTTTT. Combining the CDR3 with reference TRBV25-1 and TRBJ2-2 gives the whole variable domain EADIYQTPRYLVIGTGKKITLECSQTMGHDKMYWYQQDPGMELHLIHYSYGVNSTEKGDLSSESTVSRIRTEHFPLTLESARPSHTSQYLCASSTSGELFFGEGSRLTVL.

In DNA form, the CDR3 reads TGTGCCAGCAGCGCCAATCCGGGCCACGGCTACGAGCAGTACTTC. This sequence encodes CASSANPGHGYEQYF. The chain employs TRBV9 and TRBJ2-7; D is uncertain. V was trimmed by 3 bases and J by 3 bases, leaving 16 bases between them. The CDR3 sequence is 15 residues long. From germline, CDR1 is SGDLS and CDR2 YYNGEE.

This chain uses TRBV6-1 with TRBJ2-7; 9 bases match TRBD1. The CDR3 has 16 residues. V lost 4 bases and J lost 2; bases outside the gene matches: 9. Germline V CDR1 and CDR2: MNHNS, SASEGT. The chain's CDR3 is CASSVIHGTGPYEQYF. The CDR3 DNA reads TGTGCCAGCAGTGTTATCCACGGGACAGGGCCCTACGAGCAGTACTTC.

The chain joins TRBV5-1 to TRBJ2-2; D gene ambiguous. Trimming pared 0 bases from V and 5 bases from J, leaving 8 bases between. Germline V CDR1 and CDR2: SGHRS, YFSETQ. This CDR3 has 14 amino acids. The CDR3 spells CASSLEYITGELFF. The DNA of the CDR3 is TGCGCCAGCAGCTTGGAGTACATTACCGGGGAGCTGTTTTTT. The whole variable domain, filled in from reference TRBV5-1 and TRBJ2-2, reads KAGVTQTPRYLIKTRGQQVTLSCSPISGHRSVSWYQQTPGQGLQFLFEYFSETQRNKGNFPGRFSGRQFSNSRSEMNVSTLELGDSALYLCASSLEYITGELFFGEGSRLTVL.

The gene calls are TRBV10-1 and TRBJ2-1; D not resolved. Trimming took off 3 bases at V and 0 bases at J, with 6 bases between the two ends. CDR1 WNHNN and CDR2 SYGVQD come from the germline V gene (reference sequence). The CDR3 is made up of 14 amino acids. CDR3 sequence: CASSDASSYNEQFF. CDR3 DNA sequence: TGCGCCAGCAGTGATGCAAGCTCCTACAATGAGCAGTTCTTC.

This chain links TRBV27 with TRBJ2-7, with 7 bases matching TRBD1. Trimming at V came to 8 bases and at J to 0 bases, leaving 4 bases not matched to a gene. This CDR3 has 13 amino acids. The germline CDR1 and CDR2 sequences are MNHEY and SMNVEV (reference sequence). The CDR3 loop is CASGPGGSYEQYF. CDR3 nucleotides: TGTGCCAGCGGACCAGGGGGCTCCTACGAGCAGTACTTC.

This clone was seen a handful of times. The rearrangement uses TRBV14 and TRBJ2-7; D call uncertain. The CDR3 is 12 residues long. The germline V and J ends were trimmed by 1 base and 2 bases, with 3 bases remaining between them. Germline CDR1 SGHDN, CDR2 FVKESK. The CDR3 sequence is CASSQGAYEQYF. CDR3 coding DNA: TGTGCCAGCAGCCAAGGGGCCTACGAGCAGTACTTC.

The V call is TRBV27, the J call TRBJ1-5; 10 bases map to TRBD1. Germline V gives CDR1 MNHEY, CDR2 SMNVEV (reference sequence). The CDR3 length is 17 residues. After removal of 5 bases from V and 6 bases from J, the junction contained 13 bases not matched to a gene. Here the CDR3 reads CASSDGTGVRAGQPQHF. CDR3 bases: TGTGCCAGCAGTGATGGGACAGGGGTTCGTGCTGGTCAGCCCCAGCATTTT.

This clone was recorded once. This sequence joins TRBV2 and TRBJ1-3; tentatively, D is TRBD1 (5 bases). The CDR3 is made up of 14 amino acids. V lost 8 bases and J 0 bases, leaving 11 bases between the germline ends. Per the germline V gene, CDR1 is SNHLY and CDR2 is FYNNEI. The CDR3 region has the DNA TGTGCCAGCTGGGACTCCCGCTCTGGAAACACCATATATTTT. Residues: CASWDSRSGNTIYF.

The chain couples TRBV11-2 to TRBJ2-7; 7 nucleotides line up with TRBD1. Germline loops: CDR1 SGHAT, CDR2 FQNNGV. V gave up 5 bases and J gave up 0 bases; unmatched junction bases: 19. The CDR3 loop spans 19 amino acids. CDR3 sequence reads: CASSPLGGQGVPYSYEQYF. As DNA, the CDR3 is TGTGCCAGCAGCCCCCTAGGCGGGCAGGGGGTTCCCTACTCCTACGAGCAGTACTTC.